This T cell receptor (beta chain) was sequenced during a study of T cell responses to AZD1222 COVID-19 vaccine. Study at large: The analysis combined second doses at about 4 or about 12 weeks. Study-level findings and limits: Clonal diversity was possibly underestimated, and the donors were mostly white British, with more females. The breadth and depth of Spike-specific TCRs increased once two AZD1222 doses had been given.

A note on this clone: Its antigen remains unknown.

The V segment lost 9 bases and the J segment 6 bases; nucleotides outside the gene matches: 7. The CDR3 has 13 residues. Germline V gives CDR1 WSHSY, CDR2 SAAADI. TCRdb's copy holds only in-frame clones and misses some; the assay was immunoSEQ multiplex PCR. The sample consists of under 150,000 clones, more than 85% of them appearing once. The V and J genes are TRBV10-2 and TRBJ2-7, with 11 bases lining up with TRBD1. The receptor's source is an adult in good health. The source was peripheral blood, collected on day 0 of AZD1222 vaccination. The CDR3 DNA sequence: TGCGCCAGTGGAGGACAGGGGGCGGGCGAGCAGTACTTC. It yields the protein CASGGQGAGEQYF.